This paragraph covers one T cell receptor (beta chain) sequence. The data are from a study of shared clonotypes between healthy human individuals. Only in-frame clones appear in the TCRdb table, and some are missing; sequencing was by immunoSEQ multiplex PCR. The data contain hundreds of thousands of clones, roughly 98% of them singletons. Naive-designated CD8 cells lacked CD45RO, were positively enriched for CCR7, and omitted terminally differentiated effector memory CD45RA+ cells. The V and J ends lost 5 bases and 5 bases respectively, with 9 bases between them. The CDR3 spans 12 residues. Per the germline V gene, CDR1 is SGHTA and CDR2 is FQGNSA.

The chain employs TRBV7-2 and TRBJ2-5, with a tentative D call TRBD1 (6 bases). This sequence originates from a man aged 25-40 years in good health. Specimen: naive CD8+ T cells sorted from blood. CDR3 region: CASSPDSETQYF. As DNA, the CDR3 is TGTGCCAGCAGCCCGGACAGTGAGACCCAGTACTTC.